The 32 T cell receptor beta chains presented below share a single source sample, sequenced in a study of blood T cell repertoires in COVID-19. Generated by immunoSEQ multiplex PCR, the TCRdb table keeps only in-frame clones and is missing some. The sample has more than 300,000 clones, around 82% seen once. The sample was peripheral blood. The origin of the receptors is a woman aged 50 to 60 with acute or convalescent COVID-19.

This clone was counted a single time. The chain joins TRBV29-1 to TRBJ1-1, with D possibly TRBD1 on 5 matching bases. This CDR3 is 13 amino acids long. V dropped 2 bases and J dropped 4 bases, with 11 bases sitting between them. Germline V gives CDR1 SQVTM, CDR2 ANQGSEA. The CDR3 region is CSVESAGGTEAFF. The CDR3 DNA sequence: TGCAGCGTTGAATCTGCGGGGGGCACTGAAGCTTTCTTT.

The chain recombines TRBV3-1 (or the pseudogene TRBV3-2) with TRBJ2-1; weak D call: TRBD2 (6 bases). V was clipped by 6 bases and J by 7 bases, with 10 bases between them. The CDR3 is 12 amino acids. Germline lookup yields CDR1 LGHDT and CDR2 YNNKEL (reference sequence). The CDR3 loop is CASSFSGNEQFF. In DNA, the CDR3 is TGTGCCAGCAGTTTTAGCGGAAATGAGCAGTTCTTC.

The sample holds one count of this clone. At the DNA level, this CDR3 is encoded by other sequences in the same sample as well. This CDR3 reads CASSEQGNTGELFF. The CDR3 region has the DNA TGTGCCAGCAGTGAACAGGGTAACACCGGGGAGCTGTTTTTT. The chain uses TRBV2 and TRBJ2-2, with a tentative D call TRBD1 (5 bases). Germline values: CDR1 SNHLY, CDR2 FYNNEI. V was pared by 2 bases and J by 2 bases, with 6 bases between. The CDR3 is made up of 14 amino acids.

The chain is built from TRBV28 and TRBJ1-4; 8 bases align to TRBD1. CDR3 length: 15 amino acids. The germline V gene has CDR1 MDHEN and CDR2 SYDVKM. The J segment lost 2 bases and the V segment lost 6 bases, leaving 5 bases of the junction unmatched. In DNA form, the CDR3 reads TGTGCCAGCAGAACTCAGGGGGCGACTAATGAAAAACTGTTTTTT. It is translated as CASRTQGATNEKLFF.

This clone was detected only a few times. The rearrangement joins TRBV4-2 to TRBJ2-2; 7 bases are a match to TRBD2. CDR1 LGHNA and CDR2 YNFKEQ come from the germline V gene. This CDR3 contains 17 residues. With 2 bases clipped from V and 2 bases from J, the junction kept 8 bases outside the gene matches. CDR3 DNA: TGTGCCAGCAGCCAAAAACGGGGCGGGGGTAACACCGGGGAGCTGTTTTTT. It codes for CASSQKRGGGNTGELFF.

In this sample, this clone turned up a few times. The chain combines TRBV5-4 with TRBJ2-3; 7 nucleotides agree with TRBD2. The CDR3 extends over 15 amino acids. From germline, CDR1 is SGHNT and CDR2 YYREEE (reference sequence). J gave up 1 base and V 1 base, and 3 bases lay outside the gene matches. The CDR3 region has the DNA TGTGCCAGCAGCTTGAAGCGGGGTGGCACAGATACGCAGTATTTT. Translation: CASSLKRGGTDTQYF.

The rearrangement links TRBV5-4 to TRBJ2-5, with D tentatively TRBD2 (6 bases). The CDR3 has 15 residues. Germline V gives CDR1 SGHNT, CDR2 YYREEE (reference sequence). V lost 1 base, J lost 2 bases, and 12 bases lay in between. The CDR3, as DNA: TGTGCCAGCAGCTTGTTTATGGGGGGTCAAGAGACCCAGTACTTC. Translating gives CASSLFMGGQETQYF.

This clone appeared a single time. The V call is TRBV7-9, the J call TRBJ2-5; tentative D call: TRBD1 (6 bases). The V end was cut by 6 bases, the J end by 2 bases, with 10 bases between. The germline CDR1 and CDR2 sequences are SEHNR and FQNEAQ (reference sequence). CDR3 length equals 13 residues. In nucleotides, the CDR3 is TGTGCCAGCAGGGACGGACAGCAAGAGACCCAGTACTTC. This codes for CASRDGQQETQYF.

The chain recombines TRBV6-5 with TRBJ2-2; a weak D match, TRBD2 (7 bases). The germline V gene encodes CDR1 MNHEY and CDR2 SVGAGI. CDR3 length: 14 residues. Trimming left V 8 bases short and J 1 base short, with 11 bases between. The CDR3 loop reads CASLGGRNTGELFF. For the CDR3, the DNA is TGTGCCAGCCTGGGGGGGCGGAACACCGGGGAGCTGTTTTTT.

The chain combines TRBV2 with TRBJ2-5; 8 bases map to TRBD1. The CDR3 has 12 amino acids. The germline gives CDR1 SNHLY, CDR2 FYNNEI. V was clipped by 8 bases and J by 3 bases; unmatched bases: 2. The chain's CDR3 is CASSDREETQYF. The CDR3 DNA reads TGTGCCAGCTCGGACAGGGAAGAGACCCAGTACTTC.

The chain uses TRBV6-5 and TRBJ1-2, with D perhaps matching TRBD1 (5 bases). Germline values: CDR1 MNHEY, CDR2 SVGAGI. With 7 bases removed from V and 3 bases from J, the gap between germline ends came to 9 bases. This CDR3 comprises 12 residues. The CDR3 protein is CASTTGYYGYTF. Written as DNA, the CDR3 is TGTGCCAGCACCACAGGCTACTATGGCTACACCTTC.

The J gene is TRBJ1-4, the V gene TRBV5-1; 7 bases line up with TRBD1. Germline CDR1 is SGHRS and CDR2 is YFSETQ. Trimming removed 2 bases from V and 3 bases from J; junction bases left unmatched: 1. CDR3 length: 14 residues. The CDR3 sequence is CASSLQGSNEKLFF. The CDR3 nucleotides are TGCGCCAGCAGCTTACAGGGGTCTAATGAAAAACTGTTTTTT.

The V gene is TRBV27, the J gene TRBJ2-7; D might be TRBD1 (6 bases). V was pared by 5 bases and J by 2 bases, with 13 bases between. In germline, CDR1 is MNHEY, CDR2 SMNVEV (reference sequence). The CDR3 length is 14 residues. In nucleotides, the CDR3 is TGTGCCAGCAGTCCAACCGGGACAACCTACGAGCAGTACTTC. It codes for CASSPTGTTYEQYF.

This clone was seen only once. The chain joins TRBV4-2 to TRBJ2-4; 8 positions agree with TRBD2. This CDR3 is built from 20 residues. The germline CDR1 and CDR2 sequences are LGHNA and YNFKEQ. Losses at the gene ends were 1 base for V and 0 bases for J; bases not matched to a gene: 14. CDR3 DNA: TGTGCCAGCAGCCAAGTTCGGACGGGAGGGGAACTCCTAGCCAAAAACATTCAGTACTTC. Protein product: CASSQVRTGGELLAKNIQYF.

The chain has TRBV29-1 and TRBJ2-2; the match to TRBD2 covers 9 bases. The CDR3 contains 14 residues. V lost 6 bases and J lost 7; bases outside the gene matches: 9. Germline values: CDR1 SQVTM, CDR2 ANQGSEA. CDR3 sequence reads: CSVGLAGGNGELFF. CDR3 bases: TGCAGCGTCGGTCTCGCGGGGGGGAACGGGGAGCTGTTTTTT.

The CDR3 sequence is CSTPTGLNTEAFF. CDR3 in DNA: TGCAGTACCCCGACAGGACTGAACACTGAAGCTTTCTTT. This chain joins TRBV29-1 and TRBJ1-1, with TRBD1 as a possible D gene (6 bases). This CDR3 is 13 amino acids long. Germline CDR1 is SQVTM and CDR2 is ANQGSEA.

This rearrangement joins TRBV7-2 to TRBJ1-1, with 9 bases fitting TRBD1. Germline V gene data show CDR1 as SGHTA and CDR2 as FQGNSA. This CDR3 is built from 14 residues. The junction had 1 base not matched to a gene; V was cut back by 3 bases and J by 2 bases. The CDR3 loop reads CASSLGQGNTEAFF. CDR3 nucleotides: TGTGCCAGCAGCTTGGGACAGGGAAACACTGAAGCTTTCTTT.

This clone was counted a single time. This chain uses TRBV27 with TRBJ1-2, with 9 bases identical to TRBD1. The CDR3 runs 13 residues. Trimming at V came to 5 bases and at J to 6 bases, leaving 4 bases not matched to a gene. Per the germline V gene, CDR1 is MNHEY and CDR2 is SMNVEV (reference sequence). CDR3 protein: CASSTGQGNGYTF. CDR3 in DNA: TGTGCCAGCAGTACAGGACAGGGGAATGGCTACACCTTC.

This chain links TRBV24-1 with TRBJ2-5, with 10 bases matching TRBD1. The V and J ends lost 5 bases and 4 bases, in that order; junction bases with no gene match: 6. The germline V gene encodes CDR1 KGHDR and CDR2 SFDVKD. The CDR3 has 15 residues. The CDR3 coding sequence is TGTGCCACCAGTGTCTCGGGACAGGGGAGAGAGACCCAGTACTTC. The encoded protein is CATSVSGQGRETQYF.

The chain links TRBV5-6 to TRBJ2-7; 7 bases align to TRBD1. Germline V gives CDR1 SGHDT, CDR2 YYEEEE. This CDR3 comprises 15 residues. V was clipped by 3 bases and J by 6 bases; unmatched bases: 12. Written as DNA, the CDR3 is TGTGCCAGCAGCTATTCCGGGACAGACTCTACCGAGCAGTACTTC. Translated, it gives CASSYSGTDSTEQYF.

This clone was counted a single time. V and J are TRBV3-1 (or the pseudogene TRBV3-2) and TRBJ2-1, with a possible D match to TRBD2 (6 bases). V dropped 1 base and J dropped 6 bases, with 13 bases sitting between them. The CDR3 is 15 amino acids. The germline V gene encodes CDR1 LGHDT and CDR2 YNNKEL (reference sequence). The CDR3 DNA is TGTGCCAGCAGCCAAGCCGGGAGTCTAAGCAATGAGCAGTTCTTC. Its protein product is CASSQAGSLSNEQFF.

The chain is built from TRBV28 and TRBJ1-2, with TRBD1 matching over 9 bases. The CDR3 has 13 amino acids. The germline gives CDR1 MDHEN, CDR2 SYDVKM. Unmatched junction bases numbered 9, after V lost 10 bases and J lost 6 bases. CDR3 residues: CAILTGQGDGYTF. The CDR3 DNA reads as TGTGCCATCCTTACGGGACAGGGCGATGGCTACACCTTC.

The chain recombines TRBV27 with TRBJ2-7; 11 nucleotides match TRBD1. The CDR3 extends over 14 amino acids. Germline assignment: CDR1 MNHEY and CDR2 SMNVEV (reference sequence). With V trimmed by 9 bases and J by 3 bases, 7 bases remained unmatched. CDR3 in amino acids: CASQSGTGGYEQYF. As DNA, the CDR3 is TGTGCCAGTCAATCCGGGACAGGGGGCTACGAGCAGTACTTC.

The chain employs TRBV29-1 and TRBJ2-3; D uncertain. CDR3 length: 13 residues. Germline CDR1 SQVTM, CDR2 ANQGSEA. V was shortened by 5 bases and J by 0 bases, with 9 bases between the two germline ends. The CDR3 reads CSVLHTSTDTQYF. The CDR3 region has the DNA TGCAGCGTTCTCCATACTAGCACAGATACGCAGTATTTT.

The chain couples TRBV6-2 or TRBV6-3 to TRBJ1-2; tentatively, D is TRBD1 (6 bases). The CDR3 consists of 14 residues. The germline V gene has CDR1 MNHEY and CDR2 SVGEGT. V was clipped by 5 bases and J by 4 bases, with 14 bases between them. This CDR3 reads CASSPGTLVYGYTF. The CDR3 bases are TGTGCCAGCAGTCCCGGGACACTCGTCTATGGCTACACCTTC.

In this sample, this clone turned up a few times. J is TRBJ1-1 and V is TRBV6-2 or TRBV6-3; D is unresolved. This CDR3 has 15 amino acids. V dropped 2 bases and J dropped 5 bases, with 15 bases sitting between them. Germline values: CDR1 MNHEY, CDR2 SVGEGT. DNA of the CDR3: TGTGCCAGCAGTTACCGCGGAGGTCCGTGGACTGAAGCTTTCTTT. Translating it yields CASSYRGGPWTEAFF.

This clone has just a few counts. V usage is TRBV25-1 and J usage is TRBJ2-3; maybe TRBD2 (6 bases). The length of the CDR3 is 13 residues. The V end lost 3 bases, the J end lost 8 bases, and 12 bases lay between the germline ends. The germline V gene encodes CDR1 MGHDK and CDR2 SYGVNS. CDR3 DNA sequence: TGTGCCAGCAGTGACCGACTAGTAGCTACGCAGTATTTT. Protein: CASSDRLVATQYF.

This chain joins TRBV24-1 and TRBJ2-7, with TRBD2 matching 11 bases. CDR1 and CDR2 (germline): KGHDR, SFDVKD. CDR3 length: 16 residues. The ends lost 4 bases at V and 7 bases at J; junction bases unmatched: 11. The CDR3, as DNA: TGTGCCACCAGTGACCGGACTAGCGGGTGTACCGGGGAGCAGTACTTC. It is translated as CATSDRTSGCTGEQYF.

This chain joins TRBV18 and TRBJ2-5; unclear D gene. CDR3 length equals 14 residues. V was cut by 6 bases and J by 3 bases, with 14 bases left in between. The germline V gene has CDR1 KGHSH and CDR2 LQKENI. In DNA form, the CDR3 reads TGTGCCAGCTCCCCCTCAAATGTAGAAGAGACCCAGTACTTC. This sequence encodes CASSPSNVEETQYF.

V usage is TRBV6-4 and J usage is TRBJ1-6; D is unresolved. CDR3 length equals 13 residues. V was shortened by 4 bases and J by 8 bases, with 9 bases between the two germline ends. The V gene's germline CDR1 is MRHNA and CDR2 SNTAGT. The CDR3 is CASSAQRDSPLHF. CDR3 nucleotides: TGTGCCAGCAGTGCTCAACGGGATTCACCCCTCCACTTT.

V and J are TRBV6-2 or TRBV6-3 and TRBJ2-1, with 8 bases that match TRBD1. The germline V gene encodes CDR1 MNHEY and CDR2 SVGEGT. The CDR3 covers 19 residues. The trim removed 2 bases at V and 2 bases at J, leaving 14 bases unmatched. CDR3 in amino acids: CASSYSFNRGQGPYNEQFF. DNA of the CDR3: TGTGCCAGCAGTTACAGTTTCAACCGCGGACAGGGCCCCTACAATGAGCAGTTCTTC.

For the CDR3, the DNA is TGTGCCAGCAGGCCTACTGGAAACACCATATATTTT. Its protein product is CASRPTGNTIYF. The chain recombines TRBV12-3 or TRBV12-4 with TRBJ1-3, with no clear D. The CDR3 loop spans 12 amino acids. V was shortened by 6 bases and J by 2 bases, with 5 bases between the two germline ends.